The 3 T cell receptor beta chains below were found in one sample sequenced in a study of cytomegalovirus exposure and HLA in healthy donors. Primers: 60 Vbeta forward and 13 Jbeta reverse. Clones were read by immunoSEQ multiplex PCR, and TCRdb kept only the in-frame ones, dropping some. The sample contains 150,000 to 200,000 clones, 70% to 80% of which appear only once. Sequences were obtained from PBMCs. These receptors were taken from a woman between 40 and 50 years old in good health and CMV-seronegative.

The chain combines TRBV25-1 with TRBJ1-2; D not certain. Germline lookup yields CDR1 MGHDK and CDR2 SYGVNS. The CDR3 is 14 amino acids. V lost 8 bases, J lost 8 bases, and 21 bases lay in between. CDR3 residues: CASGWAGVEGGYTF. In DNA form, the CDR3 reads TGTGCCAGCGGATGGGCGGGAGTCGAGGGAGGCTACACCTTC.

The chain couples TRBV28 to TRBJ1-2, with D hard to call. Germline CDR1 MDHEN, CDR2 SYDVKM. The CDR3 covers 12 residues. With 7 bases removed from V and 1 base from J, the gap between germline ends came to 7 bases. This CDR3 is CASIGSNYGYTF. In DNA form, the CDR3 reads TGTGCCAGCATTGGCAGTAACTATGGCTACACCTTC.

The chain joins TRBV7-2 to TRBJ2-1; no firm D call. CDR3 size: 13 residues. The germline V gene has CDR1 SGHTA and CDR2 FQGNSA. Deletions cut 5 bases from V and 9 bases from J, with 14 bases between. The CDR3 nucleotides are TGTGCCAGCAGCCTTCCCCAAGCTGGTGAGCAGTTCTTC. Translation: CASSLPQAGEQFF.